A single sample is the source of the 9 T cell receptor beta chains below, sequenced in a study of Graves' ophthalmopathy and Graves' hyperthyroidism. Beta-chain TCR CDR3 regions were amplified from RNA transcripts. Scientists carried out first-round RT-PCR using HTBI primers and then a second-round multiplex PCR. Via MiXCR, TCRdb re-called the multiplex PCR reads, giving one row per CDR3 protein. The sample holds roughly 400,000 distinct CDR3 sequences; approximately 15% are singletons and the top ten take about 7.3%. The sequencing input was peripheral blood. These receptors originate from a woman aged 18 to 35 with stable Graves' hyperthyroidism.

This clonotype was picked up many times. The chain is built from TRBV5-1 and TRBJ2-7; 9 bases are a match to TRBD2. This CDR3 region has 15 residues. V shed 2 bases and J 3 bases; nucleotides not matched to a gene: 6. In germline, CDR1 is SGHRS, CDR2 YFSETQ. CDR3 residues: CASSFGGLANYEQYF. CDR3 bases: TGCGCCAGCAGCTTTGGAGGACTAGCGAACTACGAGCAGTACTTC. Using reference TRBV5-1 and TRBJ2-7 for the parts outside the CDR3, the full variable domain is KAGVTQTPRYLIKTRGQQVTLSCSPISGHRSVSWYQQTPGQGLQFLFEYFSETQRNKGNFPGRFSGRQFSNSRSEMNVSTLELGDSALYLCASSFGGLANYEQYFGPGTRLTVT.

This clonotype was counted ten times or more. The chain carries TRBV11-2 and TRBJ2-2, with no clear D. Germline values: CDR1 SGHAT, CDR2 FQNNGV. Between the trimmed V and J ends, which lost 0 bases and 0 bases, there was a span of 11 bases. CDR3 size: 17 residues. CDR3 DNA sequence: TGTGCCAGCAGCTTAGATACCCGTACTACGAACACCGGGGAGCTGTTTTTT. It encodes CASSLDTRTTNTGELFF.

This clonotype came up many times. This CDR3 is CASSFLDPYTEAFF. CDR3 sequence (DNA): TGTGCCAGCAGTTTCTTGGACCCTTACACTGAAGCTTTCTTT. This rearrangement joins TRBV12-3 or TRBV12-4 to TRBJ1-1; unclear D gene. The ends were cut back, 3 bases at V and 3 bases at J, with 11 bases in the middle. The CDR3 has 14 residues.

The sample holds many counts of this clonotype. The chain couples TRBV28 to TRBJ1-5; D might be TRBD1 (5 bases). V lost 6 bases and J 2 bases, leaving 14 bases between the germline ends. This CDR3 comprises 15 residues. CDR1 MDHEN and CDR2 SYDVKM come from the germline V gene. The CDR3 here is CASRFREWGNQPQHF. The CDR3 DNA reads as TGTGCCAGCAGGTTCAGGGAGTGGGGCAATCAGCCCCAGCATTTT. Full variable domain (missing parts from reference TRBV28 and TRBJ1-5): DVKVTQSSRYLVKRTGEKVFLECVQDMDHENMFWYRQDPGLGLRLIYFSYDVKMKEKGDIPEGYSVSREKKERFSLILESASTNQTSMYLCASRFREWGNQPQHFGDGTRLSIL.

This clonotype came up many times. CDR3 amino acids: CASGDLLGQPQHF. Here the CDR3 DNA reads TGTGCCAGCGGGGACCTCTTGGGGCAGCCCCAGCATTTT. This sequence joins TRBV5-8 and TRBJ1-5, with a possible D match to TRBD1 (5 bases). Germline V gene data show CDR1 as SGHTS and CDR2 as YDEGEE. The CDR3 runs to 13 residues. Trimming took 7 bases from V and 7 from J, leaving 15 bases between them.

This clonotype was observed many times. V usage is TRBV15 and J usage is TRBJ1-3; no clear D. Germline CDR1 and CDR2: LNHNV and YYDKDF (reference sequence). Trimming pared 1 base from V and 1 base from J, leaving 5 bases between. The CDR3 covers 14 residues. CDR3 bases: TGTGCCACCAGCAGAGGGGATTCTGGAAACACCATATATTTT. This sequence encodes CATSRGDSGNTIYF.

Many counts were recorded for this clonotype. CDR3 loop: CASSAPGGSNSYEQYF. DNA of the CDR3: TGCGCCAGCAGCGCCCCGGGCGGGTCGAACTCCTACGAGCAGTACTTC. The chain uses TRBV5-1 and TRBJ2-7; possibly TRBD2 for D (5 bases). Germline V gene data show CDR1 as SGHRS and CDR2 as YFSETQ. This CDR3 is built from 16 residues. V shed 4 bases and J shed 0 bases, with 17 bases lying between them.

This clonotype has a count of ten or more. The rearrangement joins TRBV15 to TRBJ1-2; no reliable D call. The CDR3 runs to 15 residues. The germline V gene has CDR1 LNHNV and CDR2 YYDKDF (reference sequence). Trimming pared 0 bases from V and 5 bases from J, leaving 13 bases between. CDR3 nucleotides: TGTGCCACCAGCAGAGATGCCTCCCTGGAGTATGGCTACACCTTC. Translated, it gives CATSRDASLEYGYTF.

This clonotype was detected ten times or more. The CDR3: CASSFRGIQPQHF. CDR3 nucleotide sequence: TGTGCCAGCAGTTTCAGGGGTATTCAGCCCCAGCATTTT. V usage is TRBV27 and J usage is TRBJ1-5; TRBD1 is a possible D gene (6 bases). Trimming removed 3 bases at V and 6 bases at J, with 9 bases between. The CDR3 spans 13 residues. CDR1 is MNHEY and CDR2 is SMNVEV in the germline V gene (reference sequence).